Detailed here is one T cell receptor (beta chain). Its specificity is unknown. PCR used 60 Vbeta primers and 13 Jbeta primers. Here immunoSEQ multiplex PCR was the method, and the copy in TCRdb shows in-frame clones only, minus some. The sample records some 150,000 clones, approximately 69% being singletons. This sample was included in a study of cytomegalovirus exposure and HLA in healthy donors. In the study overall: From HLA-typed donors, an early data release held around 85 million unique TCRs. Notes on the study in general: Whilst most TCR sequences proved rare, a subset of public TCRs occurred across many donors. The authors later linked a missense DCLRE1C variant to TCR beta V- and J-gene trimming.

Each donor was healthy, and each was a bone marrow donor. The CDR3 spans 11 residues. The V gene lost 7 bases and the J gene lost 3 bases, with 7 bases spanning the gap. Germline CDR1 and CDR2: SGHVS and FQNEAQ. This rearrangement joins TRBV7-8 to TRBJ2-7; no clear D. The origin of this receptor is a man between 25 and 39 years old in good health and CMV-seronegative. Sample: PBMCs. The CDR3 protein is CASTESYEQYF. The CDR3 DNA sequence: TGTGCCAGCACGGAGAGCTACGAGCAGTACTTC.